Given below is one T cell receptor beta chain in context. Its antigen has not been determined. No base quality information exists; no much larger clone differs at one position. This record belongs to a study of technical replicates of blood from a handful of donors (dated by TCRdb to between 2016 and 2019). The library was made by the immunoSEQ multiplex PCR assay. TCRdb took over this immuneACCESS table, retaining in-frame rearrangements with V and J assigned. Such tables are incomplete; in checked studies, under half of the missing clones stem from an unresolved V gene, and the remainder is unexplained. Present in this sample are over 75,000 clones, 90% to 97% of which were seen just once. The leading ten clones occupy approximately 0.22% of the sample. The germline V gene specifies SGHTA as CDR1 and FQGNSA as CDR2. Cut back by 5 bases and 5 bases, the V and J ends lie 11 bases apart. Its CDR3 holds 13 amino acids, cysteine through phenylalanine. Left in the record is the CDR3 DNA by itself, 39 bases read in frame from the first base.

The sequenced sample was T cells isolated from PBMCs. Recombination linked TRBV7-2 to TRBJ2-3; D gene: possibly TRBD2, on 5 matching bases. The receptor comes from a human donor in good health. This receptor has the CDR3 CASSQLLGDTQYF. The DNA is as follows: TGTGCCAGCAGCCAACTACTAGGAGATACGCAGTATTTT.